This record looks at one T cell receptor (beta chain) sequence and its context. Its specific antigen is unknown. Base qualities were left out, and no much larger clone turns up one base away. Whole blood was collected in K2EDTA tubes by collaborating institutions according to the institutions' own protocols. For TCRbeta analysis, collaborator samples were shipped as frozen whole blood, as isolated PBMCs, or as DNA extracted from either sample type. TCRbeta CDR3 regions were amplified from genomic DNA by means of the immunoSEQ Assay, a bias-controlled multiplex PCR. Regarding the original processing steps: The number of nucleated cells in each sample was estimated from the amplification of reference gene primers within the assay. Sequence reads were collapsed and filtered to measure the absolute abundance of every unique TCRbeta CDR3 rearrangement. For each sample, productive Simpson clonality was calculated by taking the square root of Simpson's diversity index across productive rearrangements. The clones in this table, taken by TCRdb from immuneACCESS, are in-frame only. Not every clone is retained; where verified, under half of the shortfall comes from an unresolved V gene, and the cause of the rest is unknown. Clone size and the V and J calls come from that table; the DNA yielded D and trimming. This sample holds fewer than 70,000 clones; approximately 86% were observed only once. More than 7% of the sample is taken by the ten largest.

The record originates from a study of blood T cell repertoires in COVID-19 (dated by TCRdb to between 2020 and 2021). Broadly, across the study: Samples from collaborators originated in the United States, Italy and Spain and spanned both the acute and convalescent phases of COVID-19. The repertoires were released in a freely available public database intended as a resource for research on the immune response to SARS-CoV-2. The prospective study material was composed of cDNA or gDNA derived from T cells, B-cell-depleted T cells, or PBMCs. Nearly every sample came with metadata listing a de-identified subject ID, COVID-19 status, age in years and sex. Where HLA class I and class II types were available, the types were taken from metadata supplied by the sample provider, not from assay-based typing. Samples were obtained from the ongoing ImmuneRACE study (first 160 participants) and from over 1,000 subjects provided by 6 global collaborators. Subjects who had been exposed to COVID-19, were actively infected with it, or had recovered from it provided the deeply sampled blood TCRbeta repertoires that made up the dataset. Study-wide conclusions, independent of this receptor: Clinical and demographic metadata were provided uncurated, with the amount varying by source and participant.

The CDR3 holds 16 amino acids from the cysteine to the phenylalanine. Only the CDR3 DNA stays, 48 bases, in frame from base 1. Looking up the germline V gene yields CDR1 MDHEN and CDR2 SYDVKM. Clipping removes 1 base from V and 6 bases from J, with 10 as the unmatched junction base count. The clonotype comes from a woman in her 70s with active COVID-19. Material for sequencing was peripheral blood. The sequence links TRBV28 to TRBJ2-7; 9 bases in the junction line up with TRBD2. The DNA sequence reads TGTGCCAGCAGTTTATCGGCAGCGGGAGGATTTTCCGAGCAGTACTTC. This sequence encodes CASSLSAAGGFSEQYF. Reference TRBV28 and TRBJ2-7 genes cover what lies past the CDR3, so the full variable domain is DVKVTQSSRYLVKRTGEKVFLECVQDMDHENMFWYRQDPGLGLRLIYFSYDVKMKEKGDIPEGYSVSREKKERFSLILESASTNQTSMYLCASSLSAAGGFSEQYFGPGTRLTVT.